This section outlines one TCR beta chain sequence together with its context. The sample is drawn from a study of blood T cell repertoires in COVID-19. The wider study: PBMCs, B-cell-depleted T cells, or T cells provided the cDNA or gDNA that made up the material.

Some clones are missing from TCRdb's copy, which holds only in-frame ones; the method was immunoSEQ multiplex PCR. The sample holds 85,000 to 110,000 clones; approximately 89% are singletons and the top ten take over 15%. CDR3 length equals 14 residues. V was cut by 6 bases and J by 0 bases, with 9 bases left in between. CDR1 MNHEY and CDR2 SMNVEV come from the germline V gene (reference sequence). The sample taken for sequencing was peripheral blood. This TCR came from a woman aged 80 or older in a cohort sampled during active COVID-19. The chain employs TRBV27 and TRBJ1-3; D is uncertain. The CDR3 bases are TGTGCCAGCAGCGTTAGTACCTCTGGAAACACCATATATTTT. Amino acid sequence: CASSVSTSGNTIYF.